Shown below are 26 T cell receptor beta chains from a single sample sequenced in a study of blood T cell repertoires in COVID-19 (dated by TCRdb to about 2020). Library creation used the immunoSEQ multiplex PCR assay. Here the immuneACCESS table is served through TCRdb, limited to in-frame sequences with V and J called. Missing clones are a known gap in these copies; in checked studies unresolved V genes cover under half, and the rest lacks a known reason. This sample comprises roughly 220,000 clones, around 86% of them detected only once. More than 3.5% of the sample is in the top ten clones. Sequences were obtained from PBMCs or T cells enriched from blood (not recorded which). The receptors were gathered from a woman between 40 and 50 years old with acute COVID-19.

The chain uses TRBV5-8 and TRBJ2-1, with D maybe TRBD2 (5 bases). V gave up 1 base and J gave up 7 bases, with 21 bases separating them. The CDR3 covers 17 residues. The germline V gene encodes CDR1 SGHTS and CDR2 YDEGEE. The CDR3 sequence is CASSLFYLEGQSNEQFF. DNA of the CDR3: TGTGCCAGCAGCTTGTTTTATCTCGAGGGTCAATCTAATGAGCAGTTCTTC.

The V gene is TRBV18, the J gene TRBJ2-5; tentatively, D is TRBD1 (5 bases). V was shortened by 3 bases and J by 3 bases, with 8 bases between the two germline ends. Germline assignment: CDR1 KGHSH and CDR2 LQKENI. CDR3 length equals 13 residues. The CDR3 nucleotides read TGTGCCAGCTCACCCGGACAAGAAGAGACCCAGTACTTC. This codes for CASSPGQEETQYF.

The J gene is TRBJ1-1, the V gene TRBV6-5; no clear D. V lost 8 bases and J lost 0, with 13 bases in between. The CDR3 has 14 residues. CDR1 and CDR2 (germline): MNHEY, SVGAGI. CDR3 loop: CASGPVGMNTEAFF. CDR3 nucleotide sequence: TGTGCCAGCGGTCCGGTGGGCATGAACACTGAAGCTTTCTTT.

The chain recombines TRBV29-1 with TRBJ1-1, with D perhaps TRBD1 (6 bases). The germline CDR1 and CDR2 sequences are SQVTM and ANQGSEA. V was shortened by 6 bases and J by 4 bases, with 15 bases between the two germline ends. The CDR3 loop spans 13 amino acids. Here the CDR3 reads CSVGARSGTEAFF. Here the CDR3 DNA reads TGCAGCGTGGGGGCTAGAAGTGGCACTGAAGCTTTCTTT.

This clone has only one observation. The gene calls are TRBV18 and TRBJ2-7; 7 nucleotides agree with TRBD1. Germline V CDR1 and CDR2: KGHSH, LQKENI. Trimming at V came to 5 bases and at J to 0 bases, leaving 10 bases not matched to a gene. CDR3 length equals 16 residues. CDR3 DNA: TGTGCCAGCTCATCCAACCCGGGGACAGCCTCCTACGAGCAGTACGTC. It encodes CASSSNPGTASYEQYV.

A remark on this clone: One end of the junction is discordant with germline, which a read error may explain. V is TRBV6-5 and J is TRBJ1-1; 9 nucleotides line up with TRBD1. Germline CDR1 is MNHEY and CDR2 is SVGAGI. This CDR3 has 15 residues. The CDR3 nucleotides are TGTGCCAGCAGTTACTCTGGGACAGGGAACGCTGAAGCTTTCTTT. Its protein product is CASSYSGTGNAEAFF.

CDR3 nucleotides: TGCGCCAGCAGCCAAGATGTCAGGGGTAACAATCAGCCCCAGCATTTT. Translated, it gives CASSQDVRGNNQPQHF. This sequence joins TRBV4-1 and TRBJ1-5, with D maybe TRBD1 (6 bases). CDR3 size: 16 residues. Germline loops: CDR1 MGHRA, CDR2 YSYEKL. The germline V and J ends were trimmed by 0 bases and 3 bases, with 12 bases remaining between them.

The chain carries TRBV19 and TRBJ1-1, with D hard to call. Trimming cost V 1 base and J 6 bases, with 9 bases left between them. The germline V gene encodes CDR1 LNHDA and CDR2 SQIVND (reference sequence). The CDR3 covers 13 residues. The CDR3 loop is CASSIVGRSEAFF. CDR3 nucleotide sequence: TGTGCCAGTAGTATAGTGGGGAGGTCTGAAGCTTTCTTT.

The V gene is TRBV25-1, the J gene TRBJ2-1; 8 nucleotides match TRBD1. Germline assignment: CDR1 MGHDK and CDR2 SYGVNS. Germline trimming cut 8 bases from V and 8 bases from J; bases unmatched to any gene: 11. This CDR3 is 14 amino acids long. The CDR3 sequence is CASGQGPVGYEQFF. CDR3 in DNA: TGTGCCAGCGGACAGGGACCTGTTGGTTATGAGCAGTTCTTC.

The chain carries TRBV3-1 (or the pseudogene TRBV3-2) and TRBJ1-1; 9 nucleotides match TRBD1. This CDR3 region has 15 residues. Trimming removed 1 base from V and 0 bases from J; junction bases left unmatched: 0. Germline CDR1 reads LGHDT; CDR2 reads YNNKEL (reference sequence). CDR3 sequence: CASSQGTGVNTEAFF. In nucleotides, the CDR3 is TGTGCCAGCAGCCAAGGGACAGGGGTGAACACTGAAGCTTTCTTT.

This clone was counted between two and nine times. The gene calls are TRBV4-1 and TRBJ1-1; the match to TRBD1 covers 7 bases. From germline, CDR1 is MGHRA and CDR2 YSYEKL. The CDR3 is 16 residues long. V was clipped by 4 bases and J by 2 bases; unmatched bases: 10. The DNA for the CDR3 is TGCGCCAGCAGCCTTGAGGGGGCTGCGTCTAACACTGAAGCTTTCTTT. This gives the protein CASSLEGAASNTEAFF.

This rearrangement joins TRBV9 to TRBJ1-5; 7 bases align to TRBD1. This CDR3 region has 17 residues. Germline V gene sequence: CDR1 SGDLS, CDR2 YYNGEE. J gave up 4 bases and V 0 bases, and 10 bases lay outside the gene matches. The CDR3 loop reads CASSVGGGRDSNQPQHF. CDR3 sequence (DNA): TGTGCCAGCAGCGTAGGCGGTGGTCGGGACAGTAATCAGCCCCAGCATTTT.

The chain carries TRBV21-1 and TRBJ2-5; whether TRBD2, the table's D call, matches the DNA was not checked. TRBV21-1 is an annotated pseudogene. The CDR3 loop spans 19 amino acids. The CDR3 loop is CASRHDTNPVEGAGETQYF. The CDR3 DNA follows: TGTGCCAGCAGACATGACACCAACCCGGTGGAGGGCGCGGGGGAGACCCAGTACTTC.

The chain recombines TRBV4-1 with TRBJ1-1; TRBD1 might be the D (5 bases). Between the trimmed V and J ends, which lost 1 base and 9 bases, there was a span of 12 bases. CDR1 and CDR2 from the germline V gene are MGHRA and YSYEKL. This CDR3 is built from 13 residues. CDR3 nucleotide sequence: TGCGCCAGCAGCCAAGTTGACAGAGCCCAAGCTTTCTTT. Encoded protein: CASSQVDRAQAFF.

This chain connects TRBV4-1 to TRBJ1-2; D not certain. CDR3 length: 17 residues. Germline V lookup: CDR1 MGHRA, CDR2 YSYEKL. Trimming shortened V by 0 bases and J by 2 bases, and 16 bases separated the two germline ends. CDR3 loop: CASSQEGGGRKNYGYTF. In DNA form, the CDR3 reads TGCGCCAGCAGCCAAGAGGGTGGAGGCAGAAAAAACTATGGCTACACCTTC.

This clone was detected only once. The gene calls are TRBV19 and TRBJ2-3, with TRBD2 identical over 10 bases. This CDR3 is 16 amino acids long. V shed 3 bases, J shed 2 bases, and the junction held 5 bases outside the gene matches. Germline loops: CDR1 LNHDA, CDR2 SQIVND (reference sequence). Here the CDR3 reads CASSIRTSGYTDTQYF. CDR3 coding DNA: TGTGCCAGTAGTATTCGGACTAGCGGATACACAGATACGCAGTATTTT.

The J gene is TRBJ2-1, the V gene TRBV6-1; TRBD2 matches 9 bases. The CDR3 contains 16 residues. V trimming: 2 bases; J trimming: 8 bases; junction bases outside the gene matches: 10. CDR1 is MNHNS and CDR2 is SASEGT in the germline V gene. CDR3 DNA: TGTGCCAGCAGTGAATTAAGGCTAGCGGGGAAAGATGAGCAGTTCTTC. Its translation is CASSELRLAGKDEQFF.

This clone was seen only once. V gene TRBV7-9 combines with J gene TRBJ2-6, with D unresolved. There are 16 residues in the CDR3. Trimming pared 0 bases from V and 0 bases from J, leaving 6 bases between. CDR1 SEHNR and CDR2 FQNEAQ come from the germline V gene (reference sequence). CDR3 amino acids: CASSLAIGSGANVLTF. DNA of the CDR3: TGTGCCAGCAGCTTAGCAATCGGCTCTGGGGCCAACGTCCTGACTTTC.

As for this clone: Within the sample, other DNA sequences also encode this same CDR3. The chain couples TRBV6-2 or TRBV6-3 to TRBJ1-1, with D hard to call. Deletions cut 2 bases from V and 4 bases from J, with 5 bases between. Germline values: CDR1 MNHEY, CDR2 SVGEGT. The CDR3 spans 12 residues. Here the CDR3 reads CASSYGGTEAFF. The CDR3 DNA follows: TGTGCCAGCAGTTACGGAGGCACTGAAGCTTTCTTT.

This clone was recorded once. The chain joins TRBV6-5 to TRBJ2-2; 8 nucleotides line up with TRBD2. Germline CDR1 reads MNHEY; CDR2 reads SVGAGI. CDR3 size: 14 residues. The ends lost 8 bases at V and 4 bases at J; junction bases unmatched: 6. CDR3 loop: CASRPGGGTGELFF. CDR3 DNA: TGTGCCAGCCGCCCCGGGGGGGGCACCGGGGAGCTGTTTTTT.

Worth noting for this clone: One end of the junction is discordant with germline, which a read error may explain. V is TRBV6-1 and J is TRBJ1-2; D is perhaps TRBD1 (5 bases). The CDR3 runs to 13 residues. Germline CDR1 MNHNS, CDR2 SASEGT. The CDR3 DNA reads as TGTGCCAGCAGGGAAGGACACATCTATGGCTACACCTTC. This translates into CASREGHIYGYTF.

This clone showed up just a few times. Written as DNA, the CDR3 is TGTGCCAGCAGCTTAGGCGGCTTTCCGACCCTCCACTTT. This sequence encodes CASSLGGFPTLHF. The genes are TRBV11-2 and TRBJ1-6, with D unclear. Between the trimmed V and J ends, which lost 1 base and 14 bases, there was a span of 12 bases. Germline V gene sequence: CDR1 SGHAT, CDR2 FQNNGV. This CDR3 spans 13 amino acids.

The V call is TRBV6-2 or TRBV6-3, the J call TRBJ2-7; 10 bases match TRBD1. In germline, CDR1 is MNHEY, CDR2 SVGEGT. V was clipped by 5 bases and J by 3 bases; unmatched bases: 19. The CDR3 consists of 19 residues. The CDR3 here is CASSPGRGDRGTDGYEQYF. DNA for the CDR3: TGTGCCAGCAGTCCGGGCAGAGGGGACAGGGGAACCGATGGCTACGAGCAGTACTTC.

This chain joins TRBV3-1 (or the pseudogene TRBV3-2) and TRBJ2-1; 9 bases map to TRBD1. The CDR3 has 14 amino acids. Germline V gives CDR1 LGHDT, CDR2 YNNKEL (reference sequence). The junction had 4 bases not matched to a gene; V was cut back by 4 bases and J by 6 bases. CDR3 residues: CASSPQTGGNEQFF. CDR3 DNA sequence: TGTGCCAGCAGCCCTCAGACAGGGGGCAATGAGCAGTTCTTC.

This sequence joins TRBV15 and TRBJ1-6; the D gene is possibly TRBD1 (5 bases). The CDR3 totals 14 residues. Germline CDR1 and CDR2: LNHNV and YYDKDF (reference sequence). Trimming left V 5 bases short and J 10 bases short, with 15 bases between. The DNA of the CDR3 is TGTGCCACCAGCGACGCCACAGGTGGGTCACCCCTCCACTTT. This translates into CATSDATGGSPLHF.

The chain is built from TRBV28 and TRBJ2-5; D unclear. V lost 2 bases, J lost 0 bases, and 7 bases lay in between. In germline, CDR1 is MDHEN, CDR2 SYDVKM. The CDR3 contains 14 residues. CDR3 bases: TGTGCCAGCAGTTTACTGGGCAACCAAGAGACCCAGTACTTC. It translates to CASSLLGNQETQYF.